The 27 T cell receptor beta chains below come from one sample, sequenced in a study of cytomegalovirus exposure and HLA in healthy donors. The assay was immunoSEQ multiplex PCR, and TCRdb's table has in-frame clones only and misses some. The sample carries tens of thousands of clones, about 93% recorded once. Sequences were obtained from PBMCs. The receptors were sampled from a woman aged 18-29 years in good health and CMV-seronegative.

The chain is built from TRBV6-1 and TRBJ2-5; TRBD2 matches at 12 bases. With 4 bases clipped from V and 2 bases from J, the junction kept 5 bases outside the gene matches. The CDR3 has 16 amino acids. Germline loops: CDR1 MNHNS, CDR2 SASEGT. CDR3 nucleotides: TGTGCCAGCAGTGGAGGGACTAGCGGGTATCAAGAGACCCAGTACTTC. It encodes CASSGGTSGYQETQYF.

This clone turned up a few times. This chain connects TRBV4-1 to TRBJ2-3; D may be TRBD2 (5 bases). In germline, CDR1 is MGHRA, CDR2 YSYEKL. Trimming removed 1 base at V and 4 bases at J, with 15 bases between. This CDR3 is 16 amino acids long. The CDR3 DNA reads TGCGCCAGCAGCCAAGTGAGGGAGCCGGGCGCAGATACGCAGTATTTT. Residues: CASSQVREPGADTQYF.

The chain joins TRBV28 to TRBJ2-7, with D maybe TRBD2 (6 bases). Germline lookup yields CDR1 MDHEN and CDR2 SYDVKM. The CDR3 covers 17 residues. V was trimmed by 6 bases and J by 3 bases, leaving 24 bases between them. CDR3 amino acids: CASSRFGGAVRYYEQYF. The CDR3 bases are TGTGCCAGCAGCCGCTTTGGAGGGGCGGTACGCTACTACGAGCAGTACTTC.

V is TRBV6-1 and J is TRBJ1-4; D not resolved. V was shortened by 0 bases and J by 11 bases, with 4 bases between the two germline ends. CDR3 length equals 11 residues. From germline, CDR1 is MNHNS and CDR2 SASEGT. The CDR3 reads CASSEAQKLFF. The CDR3 nucleotides are TGTGCCAGCAGTGAAGCGCAGAAACTGTTTTTT.

The chain is built from TRBV19 and TRBJ2-1; the D is unclear. Trimming took off 1 base at V and 0 bases at J, with 13 bases between the two ends. Germline V gives CDR1 LNHDA, CDR2 SQIVND (reference sequence). There are 17 residues in the CDR3. Written as DNA, the CDR3 is TGTGCCAGTAGTATAGGACACCAGTTCTCCTCCTACAATGAGCAGTTCTTC. Its protein is CASSIGHQFSSYNEQFF.

The genes are TRBV6-1 and TRBJ2-5, with D maybe TRBD1 (7 bases). CDR3 length equals 12 residues. The V gene lost 6 bases and the J gene lost 5 bases, with 10 bases spanning the gap. Germline-derived CDR1 and CDR2 are MNHNS and SASEGT. The CDR3 region has the DNA TGTGCCAGCAGATCAGGGGGGGAGACCCAGTACTTC. This codes for CASRSGGETQYF.

The chain couples TRBV30 to TRBJ2-7; 9 bases agree with TRBD1. The germline gives CDR1 GTSNPN, CDR2 SVGIG (reference sequence). Losses at the gene ends were 3 bases for V and 4 bases for J; bases not matched to a gene: 13. This CDR3 is built from 16 residues. The CDR3 sequence: CAWRRPNRDRAYEQYF. CDR3 bases: TGTGCCTGGAGACGCCCCAACCGGGACAGGGCATACGAGCAGTACTTC.

The chain employs TRBV27 and TRBJ2-5; D is perhaps TRBD1 (5 bases). Trimming removed 10 bases at V and 7 bases at J, with 19 bases between. Germline-derived CDR1 and CDR2 are MNHEY and SMNVEV (reference sequence). This CDR3 is 13 amino acids long. CDR3 region: CATRQTETRTQYF. Here the CDR3 DNA reads TGTGCCACTCGACAGACGGAAACCAGGACCCAGTACTTC.

The J gene is TRBJ1-6, the V gene TRBV30; D perhaps matches TRBD1 (6 bases). Germline-derived CDR1 and CDR2 are GTSNPN and SVGIG (reference sequence). V was shortened by 3 bases and J by 12 bases, with 12 bases between the two germline ends. The CDR3 has 12 residues. The chain's CDR3 is CAWRKQGRPLHF. CDR3 bases: TGTGCCTGGAGAAAACAGGGTCGACCCCTCCACTTT.

This chain connects TRBV6-8 to TRBJ2-7; TRBD2 aligns across 7 bases. The CDR3 runs to 17 residues. J was trimmed by 0 bases and V by 0 bases; bases with no gene match: 8. Germline V gives CDR1 MNHGY, CDR2 SAAAGT. The CDR3 sequence: CASSYSMGRGSSYEQYF. CDR3 nucleotide sequence: TGTGCCAGCAGTTACTCGATGGGGCGGGGGAGCTCCTACGAGCAGTACTTC.

This sequence joins TRBV18 and TRBJ1-1; 12 bases align to TRBD1. There are 13 residues in the CDR3. Germline V CDR1 and CDR2: KGHSH, LQKENI. Germline trimming cut 2 bases from V and 8 bases from J; bases unmatched to any gene: 0. The CDR3 bases are TGTGCCAGCTCACCAGGGACAGGGGGCGAAGCTTTCTTT. Amino acids: CASSPGTGGEAFF.

The chain employs TRBV18 and TRBJ1-1, with 9 bases matching TRBD1. V was pared by 6 bases and J by 0 bases, with 8 bases of the junction left unmatched. This CDR3 spans 16 amino acids. Germline V CDR1 and CDR2: KGHSH, LQKENI. This chain's CDR3 is CASSPTGGRMNTEAFF. DNA of the CDR3: TGTGCCAGCTCCCCAACAGGGGGCAGAATGAACACTGAAGCTTTCTTT.

The V gene is TRBV5-1, the J gene TRBJ1-3; no definite D call. Germline-derived CDR1 and CDR2 are SGHRS and YFSETQ. Trimming took 5 bases from V and 4 from J, leaving 16 bases between them. The CDR3 has 15 amino acids. CDR3 DNA: TGCGCCAGCAGATCCGACATAGGTGACGGAAACACCATATATTTT. Translating it yields CASRSDIGDGNTIYF.

The chain links TRBV5-4 to TRBJ2-7, with D tentatively TRBD2 (5 bases). CDR3 length: 15 amino acids. In germline, CDR1 is SGHNT, CDR2 YYREEE (reference sequence). The ends were cut back, 0 bases at V and 2 bases at J, with 12 bases in the middle. The CDR3 nucleotides are TGTGCCAGCAGCTTGGGCGCCCGGGGAACCTACGAGCAGTACTTC. It is translated as CASSLGARGTYEQYF.

The chain combines TRBV28 with TRBJ1-5, with D maybe TRBD1 (5 bases). V lost 3 bases and J 5 bases, leaving 17 bases between the germline ends. CDR3 length equals 16 residues. Germline lookup yields CDR1 MDHEN and CDR2 SYDVKM. This CDR3 reads CASSFGQGSLYQPQHF. The DNA of the CDR3 is TGTGCCAGCAGTTTTGGCCAGGGATCCTTATATCAGCCCCAGCATTTT.

This rearrangement joins TRBV5-1 to TRBJ1-1; perhaps TRBD1 as D (6 bases). The germline gives CDR1 SGHRS, CDR2 YFSETQ. The CDR3 totals 14 residues. The V and J ends lost 4 bases and 3 bases respectively, with 13 bases between them. The CDR3 DNA follows: TGCGCCAGCAGCGAACCAGCAGGGGACACTGAAGCTTTCTTT. This translates into CASSEPAGDTEAFF.

The rearrangement uses TRBV21-1 and TRBJ1-5. TRBV21-1 is a pseudogene. This CDR3 comprises 17 residues. The CDR3 bases are TGTGCCAGCAGCAAAGACCACCCCGGGTTTAGCAATCAGCCCCAGCATTTT. Amino acid sequence: CASSKDHPGFSNQPQHF.

This chain links TRBV27 with TRBJ1-1; D unresolved. Germline V gene data show CDR1 as MNHEY and CDR2 as SMNVEV (reference sequence). The CDR3 length is 13 residues. V lost 3 bases and J lost 6, with 11 bases in between. Written as DNA, the CDR3 is TGTGCCAGCAGTTTCGGGGAAGTGGCTGAAGCTTTCTTT. Amino acid sequence: CASSFGEVAEAFF.

V is TRBV9 and J is TRBJ1-4, with no clear D. V was clipped by 3 bases and J by 8 bases, with 17 bases between them. Germline V gene data show CDR1 as SGDLS and CDR2 as YYNGEE. The CDR3 totals 15 residues. The CDR3 region is CASSETQESPEKLFF. The CDR3 nucleotides read TGTGCCAGCAGCGAAACCCAAGAGAGCCCCGAAAAACTGTTTTTT.

This rearrangement joins TRBV6-6 to TRBJ1-1; a possible D gene is TRBD1 (6 bases). V dropped 9 bases and J dropped 4 bases, with 18 bases sitting between them. This CDR3 is built from 14 residues. Per the germline V gene, CDR1 is MNHNY and CDR2 is SVGAGI (reference sequence). CDR3 nucleotides: TGTGCCAGTGAGGGAACAGGGAGGGTCACTGAAGCTTTCTTT. Translated, it gives CASEGTGRVTEAFF.

The rearrangement joins TRBV4-2 to TRBJ1-1, with 7 nucleotides matching TRBD1. Germline values: CDR1 LGHNA, CDR2 YNFKEQ. V lost 2 bases and J lost 1; bases outside the gene matches: 4. The CDR3 extends over 15 amino acids. In DNA form, the CDR3 reads TGTGCCAGCAGCCAAATGACAGGGAGGAACACTGAAGCTTTCTTT. It encodes CASSQMTGRNTEAFF.

The V gene is TRBV2, the J gene TRBJ2-2; 10 bases map to TRBD1. There are 15 residues in the CDR3. Germline assignment: CDR1 SNHLY and CDR2 FYNNEI. V lost 6 bases to trimming and J lost 3 bases; unmatched junction nucleotides: 4. CDR3 coding DNA: TGTGCCAGCAGGGGACAGGGGATCGACACCGGGGAGCTGTTTTTT. This sequence encodes CASRGQGIDTGELFF.

The chain employs TRBV23-1 and TRBJ1-1; 7 bases are shared with TRBD1. TRBV23-1 is classed as an ORF, of uncertain function. This CDR3 has 17 residues. The trim removed 3 bases at V and 1 base at J, leaving 11 bases unmatched. The CDR3 sequence is CASSHTLKTGKNTEAFF. Here the CDR3 DNA reads TGCGCCAGCAGTCACACCTTAAAGACAGGGAAGAACACTGAAGCTTTCTTT.

The chain has TRBV11-3 and TRBJ2-1; 11 bases align to TRBD2. Germline V lookup: CDR1 SGHNT, CDR2 YENEEA. CDR3 length equals 14 residues. The ends lost 5 bases at V and 6 bases at J; junction bases unmatched: 3. This chain's CDR3 is CASSVTSGSNEQFF. The CDR3 region has the DNA TGTGCCAGCAGCGTTACTAGCGGGAGCAATGAGCAGTTCTTC.

The V and J genes are TRBV7-3 and TRBJ2-1; 8 bases fit TRBD2. This CDR3 has 17 amino acids. The junction had 9 bases not matched to a gene; V was cut back by 1 base and J by 4 bases. Germline V CDR1 and CDR2: SGHTA, FQGTGA. The CDR3 here is CASSLNVGGGNYNEQFF. The CDR3 DNA reads TGTGCCAGCAGCTTAAACGTTGGCGGGGGGAATTACAATGAGCAGTTCTTC.

The J gene is TRBJ1-2, the V gene TRBV27; weak D call: TRBD1 (6 bases). The germline V and J ends were trimmed by 10 bases and 5 bases, with 14 bases remaining between them. CDR1 is MNHEY, CDR2 SMNVEV, per germline (reference sequence). The CDR3 sequence is 12 residues long. The CDR3 loop reads CATSNRVYGYTF. CDR3 nucleotide sequence: TGTGCCACCTCTAACAGGGTTTATGGCTACACCTTC.

This clone appeared a single time. The chain couples TRBV18 to TRBJ2-3, with a possible D match to TRBD1 (6 bases). The V and J ends lost 8 bases and 0 bases respectively, with 12 bases between them. The CDR3 runs to 14 residues. From germline, CDR1 is KGHSH and CDR2 LQKENI. The CDR3 DNA reads as TGTGCCAGCGGACAGAGCTCTAGCACAGATACGCAGTATTTT. Translation: CASGQSSSTDTQYF.